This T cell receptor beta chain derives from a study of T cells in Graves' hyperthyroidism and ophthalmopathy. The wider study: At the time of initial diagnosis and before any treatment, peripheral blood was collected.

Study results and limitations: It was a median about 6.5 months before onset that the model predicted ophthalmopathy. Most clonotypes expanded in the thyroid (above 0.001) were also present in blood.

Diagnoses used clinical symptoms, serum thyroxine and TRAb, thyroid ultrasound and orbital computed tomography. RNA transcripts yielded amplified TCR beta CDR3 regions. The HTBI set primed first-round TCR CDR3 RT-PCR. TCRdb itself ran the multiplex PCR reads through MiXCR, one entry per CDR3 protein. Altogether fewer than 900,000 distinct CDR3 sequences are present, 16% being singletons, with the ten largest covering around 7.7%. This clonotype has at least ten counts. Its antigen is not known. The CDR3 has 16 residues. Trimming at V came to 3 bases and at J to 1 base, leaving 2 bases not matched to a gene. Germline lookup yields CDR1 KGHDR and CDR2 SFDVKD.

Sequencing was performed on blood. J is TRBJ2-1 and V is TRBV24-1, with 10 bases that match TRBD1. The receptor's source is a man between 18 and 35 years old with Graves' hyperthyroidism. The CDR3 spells CATSDQDRGSYNEQFF. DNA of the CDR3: TGTGCCACCAGTGATCAGGACAGGGGGTCCTACAATGAGCAGTTCTTC.